This paragraph covers one T cell receptor beta chain sequence. Germline CDR1 reads LGHNA; CDR2 reads YNFKEQ. The length of the CDR3 is 14 residues. V dropped 0 bases and J dropped 5; count of bases not matched to a gene: 1. The sample originates from a study of blood T cell repertoires in COVID-19. Study overall: The United States, Italy and Spain were the sources of the acute and convalescent COVID-19 samples. From T cells, B-cell-depleted T cells, or PBMCs came the material, which was cDNA or gDNA.

Data came from immunoSEQ multiplex PCR; TCRdb stores just in-frame clones and leaves some out. The sample lists 200,000 to 250,000 clones; around nine tenths were seen once. This chain joins TRBV4-2 and TRBJ2-1; 7 bases agree with TRBD2. The sequence derives from a man in his 60s who had recovered from COVID-19. The sample taken for sequencing was peripheral blood. Here the CDR3 DNA reads TGTGCCAGCAGCCAAGAGGGAGGGAACAATGAGCAGTTCTTC. It codes for CASSQEGGNNEQFF.